This T cell receptor beta chain was retrieved from a study of cytotoxic CD8 clonotypes in ibrutinib-treated CLL. The CDR3 sequence is 13 residues long. Trimming stripped 3 bases from V and 7 bases from J, with 13 bases between. Germline V CDR1 and CDR2: MNHEY, SMNVEV (reference sequence). Method: immunoSEQ multiplex PCR; TCRdb's copy keeps in-frame clones and lacks some. The data contain some 11,000 clones, about 59% of them singletons. This clonotype was obtained from a human donor with chronic lymphocytic leukemia. The J gene is TRBJ2-7, the V gene TRBV27; a possible D gene is TRBD1 (6 bases). This specimen consisted of PBMCs, obtained before ibrutinib treatment. The CDR3 DNA follows: TGTGCCAGCAGTTTGCAGGGGCTTCGAGAGCAGTACTTC. Residues: CASSLQGLREQYF.